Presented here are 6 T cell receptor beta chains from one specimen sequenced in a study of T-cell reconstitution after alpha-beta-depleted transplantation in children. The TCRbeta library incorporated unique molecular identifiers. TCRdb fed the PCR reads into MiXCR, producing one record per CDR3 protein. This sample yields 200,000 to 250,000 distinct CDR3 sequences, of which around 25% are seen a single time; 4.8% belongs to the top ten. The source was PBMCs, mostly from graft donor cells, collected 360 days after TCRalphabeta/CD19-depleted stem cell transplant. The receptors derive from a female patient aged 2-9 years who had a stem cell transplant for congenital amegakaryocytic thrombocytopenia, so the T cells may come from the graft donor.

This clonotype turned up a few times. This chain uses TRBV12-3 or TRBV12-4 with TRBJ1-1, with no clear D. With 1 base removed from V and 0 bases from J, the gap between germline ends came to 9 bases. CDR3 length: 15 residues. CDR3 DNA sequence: TGTGCCAGCAGTTTAGTCGCAGAATTGAACACTGAAGCTTTCTTT. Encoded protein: CASSLVAELNTEAFF.

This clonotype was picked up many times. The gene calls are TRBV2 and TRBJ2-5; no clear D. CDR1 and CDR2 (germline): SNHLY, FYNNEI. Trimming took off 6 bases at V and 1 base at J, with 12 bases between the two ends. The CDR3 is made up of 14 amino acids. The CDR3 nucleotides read TGTGCCAGCAGAGTAGGTCAGCTCCAAGAGACCCAGTACTTC. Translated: CASRVGQLQETQYF.

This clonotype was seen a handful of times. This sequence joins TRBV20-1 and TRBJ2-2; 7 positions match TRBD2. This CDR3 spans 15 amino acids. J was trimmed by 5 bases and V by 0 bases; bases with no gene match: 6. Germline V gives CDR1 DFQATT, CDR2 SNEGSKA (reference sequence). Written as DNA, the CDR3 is TGCAGTGCTAGAGATCCGGGGGGTGGGACCGGGGAGCTGTTTTTT. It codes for CSARDPGGGTGELFF.

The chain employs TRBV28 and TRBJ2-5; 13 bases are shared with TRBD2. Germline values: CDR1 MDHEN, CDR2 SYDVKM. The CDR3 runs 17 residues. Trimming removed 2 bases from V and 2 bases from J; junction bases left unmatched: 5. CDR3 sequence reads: CASSLRRGLAGQETQYF. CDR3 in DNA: TGTGCCAGCAGTTTAAGGAGGGGACTAGCGGGGCAAGAGACCCAGTACTTC.

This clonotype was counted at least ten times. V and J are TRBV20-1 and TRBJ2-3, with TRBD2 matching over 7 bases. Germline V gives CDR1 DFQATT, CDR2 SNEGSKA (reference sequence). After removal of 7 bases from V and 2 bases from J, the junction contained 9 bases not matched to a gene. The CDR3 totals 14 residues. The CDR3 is CSVPTRGYTDTQYF. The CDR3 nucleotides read TGCAGTGTGCCGACGCGGGGGTACACAGATACGCAGTATTTT.

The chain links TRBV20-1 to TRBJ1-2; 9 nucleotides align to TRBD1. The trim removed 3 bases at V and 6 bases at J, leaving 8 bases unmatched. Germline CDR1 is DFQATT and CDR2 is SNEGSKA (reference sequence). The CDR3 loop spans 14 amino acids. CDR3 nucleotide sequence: TGCAGTGCTAGGCAGACAGGGGGTACGAATGGCTACACCTTC. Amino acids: CSARQTGGTNGYTF.